Below, one T cell receptor (beta chain) is given with its context. Trimming cost V 4 bases and J 0 bases; bases outside gene matches: 3. The CDR3 extends over 15 amino acids. CDR1 and CDR2 (germline): MDHEN, SYDVKM. The sample comes from a study of technical replicates of blood from a few donors. The method was immunoSEQ multiplex PCR; TCRdb's version includes in-frame clones alone and lacks a portion of them. The sample carries approximately 75,000 clones, approximately 97% recorded once. The receptor comes from a human donor in good health. This chain links TRBV28 with TRBJ2-7; the match to TRBD2 covers 10 bases. The sequenced material came from T cells isolated from PBMCs. This CDR3 reads CASSSPSGSSYEQYF. CDR3 sequence (DNA): TGTGCCAGCAGTTCTCCTAGCGGGAGCTCCTACGAGCAGTACTTC.